This T cell receptor (beta chain) was recorded in a study of T cell responses to AZD1222 COVID-19 vaccine. General study results and limits: Spike-specific TCR depth and breadth grew after two AZD1222 doses.

The CDR3 contains 12 residues. V gave up 3 bases and J gave up 3 bases, with 5 bases separating them. Germline V gene sequence: CDR1 SGHNT, CDR2 YENEEA. This clone was seen a handful of times. Antigen unknown. Only in-frame clones appear in the TCRdb table, and some are missing; sequencing was by immunoSEQ multiplex PCR. The sample contains around 96,000 clones, about 88% of which appear only once. The genes are TRBV11-3 and TRBJ1-2; D not certain. The sequenced sample was peripheral blood, obtained on day 0 of AZD1222 vaccination. The sequence came from an adult in good health. The CDR3 nucleotides read TGTGCCAGCAGCTTCGCGGACTATGGCTACACCTTC. Translation: CASSFADYGYTF.